This T cell receptor beta chain appears in the sequencing data of a study of blood T cell repertoires in COVID-19. Overall study: The United States, Italy and Spain provided the acute and convalescent COVID-19 samples. T cells, B-cell-depleted T cells, or PBMCs provided the cDNA or gDNA that served as material.

The table came from immunoSEQ multiplex PCR; TCRdb's copy has only in-frame clones and leaves some out. The sample lists about 55,000 clones, roughly four fifths occurring once. V dropped 2 bases and J dropped 1; count of bases not matched to a gene: 6. The CDR3 loop spans 18 amino acids. CDR1 and CDR2 from the germline V gene are MNHEY and SVGEGT. This chain uses TRBV6-2 or TRBV6-3 with TRBJ2-2, with 11 bases matching TRBD2. Input material: peripheral blood. The source of this sequence is a human donor in a cohort sampled during active or convalescent COVID-19. For the CDR3, the DNA is TGTGCCAGCAGTTACGGCCTAGCGGGGGGACTGAACACCGGGGAGCTGTTTTTT. As protein: CASSYGLAGGLNTGELFF.